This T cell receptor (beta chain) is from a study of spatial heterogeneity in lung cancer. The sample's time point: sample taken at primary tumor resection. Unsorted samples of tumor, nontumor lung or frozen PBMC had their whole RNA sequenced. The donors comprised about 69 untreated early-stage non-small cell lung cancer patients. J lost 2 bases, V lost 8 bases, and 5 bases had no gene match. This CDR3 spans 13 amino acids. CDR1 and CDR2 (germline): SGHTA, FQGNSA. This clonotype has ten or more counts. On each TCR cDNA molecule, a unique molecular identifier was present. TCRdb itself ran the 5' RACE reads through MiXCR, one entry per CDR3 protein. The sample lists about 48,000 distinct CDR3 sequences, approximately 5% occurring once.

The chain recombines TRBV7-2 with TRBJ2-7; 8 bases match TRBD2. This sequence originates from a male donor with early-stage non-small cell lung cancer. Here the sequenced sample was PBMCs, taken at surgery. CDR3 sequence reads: CASAGGTTYEQYF. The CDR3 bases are TGTGCCAGCGCGGGAGGAACAACCTACGAGCAGTACTTC. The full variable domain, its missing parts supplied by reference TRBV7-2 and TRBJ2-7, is GAGVSQSPSNKVTEKGKDVELRCDPISGHTALYWYRQSLGQGLEFLIYFQGNSAPDKSGLPSDRFSAERTGGSVSTLTIQRTQQEDSAVYLCASAGGTTYEQYFGPGTRLTVT.